This T cell receptor beta chain was profiled in a study of T cell repertoires in cytomegalovirus infection. Across the study: Shared public TCR beta signatures pointed to both CMV infection and a matching HLA type.

TCRdb itself ran the reads through MiXCR, one entry per CDR3 protein. The profile shows hundreds of thousands of distinct CDR3 sequences, approximately 33% of them singletons. Worth noting for this clonotype: Its antigen remains unidentified.

Notes on the study in general: The ex vivo response showed dominance by HLA-C-restricted CMV-specific TCR beta clonotypes.

Trimming took off 5 bases at V and 0 bases at J, with 14 bases between the two ends. Germline CDR1 is SGHVS and CDR2 is FQNEAQ. This CDR3 has 16 amino acids. The specimen sequenced was PBMCs. This receptor was obtained from a human donor in good health (CMV status not recorded). Some clones in this sample may be carry-over from other donors' samples. The rearrangement joins TRBV7-8 to TRBJ1-5, with D perhaps matching TRBD1 (5 bases). The CDR3 sequence: CASSRRPGRSNQPQHF. In nucleotides, the CDR3 is TGTGCCAGCAGCCGCCGGCCAGGGCGTAGCAATCAGCCCCAGCATTTT.